This paragraph reports one T cell receptor beta chain. Its antigen is not known. The data belong to a study of cytomegalovirus exposure and HLA in healthy donors. General study results and limits: Later analysis placed DRB1 highest and HLA-C lowest in TCR association rates, which differed by HLA locus.

Deletions cut 6 bases from V and 4 bases from J, with 16 bases between. The CDR3 covers 15 residues. Germline CDR1 and CDR2: MNHEY and SVGAGI. Both 60 Vbeta primers and 13 Jbeta primers went into the PCR. Some clones are missing from TCRdb's copy, which holds only in-frame ones; the method was immunoSEQ multiplex PCR. Here the sample spans 180,000 or so clones, 75% to 80% being singletons. Sequences were obtained from PBMCs. The chain has TRBV6-5 and TRBJ1-5; tentative D call: TRBD1 (6 bases). This sequence was found in a man aged 45-65 years in good health and CMV-seropositive. CDR3 loop: CASSPGTRINQPQHF. As DNA, the CDR3 is TGTGCCAGCAGCCCCGGGACAAGGATAAATCAGCCCCAGCATTTT.